This T cell receptor beta chain came from a study of shared clonotypes between healthy human individuals. Turning to this clone: What it binds is unknown.

CD45RO-negative, CCR7-positively selected cells formed the naive CD8 fraction, excluding terminally differentiated effector memory CD45RA+ cells. Only Caucasian adults living in Nashville, Tennessee served as donors. Regarding the study as a whole: For naive CD4 cells, approximately 4.8% of clonotypes were shared across a handful of donors.

Genomic DNA (from each subset) was split evenly across several immunoSEQ plates. Sorted-subset replicate PCRs used approximately 200 ng of genomic DNA. This amount corresponded to approximately 30,000 T cell genomes. Measured with immunoSEQ multiplex PCR; TCRdb has only the in-frame clones, and not every one. The sample holds more than 2 million clones, around 95% seen once. CDR1 and CDR2 (germline): MNHEY, SMNVEV (reference sequence). Trimming removed 9 bases from V and 6 bases from J; junction bases left unmatched: 13. CDR3 size: 15 residues. The sequence was obtained from a man aged 18 to 29 in good health. Some clones in this sample may be carry-over from other donors' samples. This chain joins TRBV27 and TRBJ1-4; 7 nucleotides align to TRBD1. Sequenced: naive CD8+ T cells from PBMCs. The CDR3 coding sequence is TGTGCCAGTAGTCTCCGGGACAGAATTCATGAAAAACTGTTTTTT. Protein sequence: CASSLRDRIHEKLFF.